This T cell receptor beta chain was found in a study of blood T cell repertoires in COVID-19. Method: immunoSEQ multiplex PCR; TCRdb's copy keeps in-frame clones and lacks some. Altogether 410,000 or so clones are present, about 88% being singletons, with the ten largest covering 1.5% to 1.9%. The germline CDR1 and CDR2 sequences are SEHNR and FQNEAQ (reference sequence). The CDR3 loop spans 14 amino acids. The germline V and J ends were trimmed by 0 bases and 2 bases, with 5 bases remaining between them. The count of this clone is one. The chain uses TRBV7-9 and TRBJ1-3; no clear D gene. The sequence came from a woman in her thirties or forties with COVID-19, enrolled during active disease. The sequencing input was peripheral blood. CDR3 DNA sequence: TGTGCCAGCAGCTTAGCGGCAGCTGGAAACACCATATATTTT. Protein: CASSLAAAGNTIYF.